This T cell receptor beta chain was documented in a study of OX40 agonist ivuxolimab in advanced cancers. Study information: It was permissible to have had prior anti-PD-1, anti-PD-L1 or anti-CTLA-4 therapy, and around 40% had some. Study results and caveats: Individuals who were partial responders at 0.1-3.0 mg/kg had clonal expansion that ranked among the lowest.

Patients were ineligible given autoimmune disease history or systemic immunosuppression. A remark on this clone: Its antigen is not known. Other DNA sequences in this sample translate to the same CDR3.

The assay was immunoSEQ multiplex PCR, and TCRdb's table has in-frame clones only and misses some. The sample lists under 40,000 clones, more than 60% occurring once. The germline CDR1 and CDR2 sequences are DFQATT and SNEGSKA (reference sequence). The V gene lost 6 bases and the J gene lost 0 bases, with 6 bases spanning the gap. The CDR3 is 11 amino acids. The origin of this receptor is an adult with an advanced solid tumor such as melanoma, head and neck, liver or kidney cancer. The chain links TRBV20-1 to TRBJ2-7; no definite D call. The source was CD4+ or CD8+ T cells sorted from blood, collected in a trial of the OX40 agonist ivuxolimab. CDR3: CSAGPSYEQYF. As DNA, the CDR3 is TGCAGTGCCGGGCCCTCCTACGAGCAGTACTTC.